One and the same sample provided the 30 T cell receptor beta chains below, sequenced in a study of T cells in Graves' hyperthyroidism and ophthalmopathy. Researchers amplified the TCR beta CDR3 regions from RNA transcripts. The HTBI set primed first-round TCR CDR3 RT-PCR. MiXCR, applied by TCRdb to the multiplex PCR reads, yields one record per CDR3 protein. The data hold about 590,000 distinct CDR3 sequences, with roughly 14% observed a single time. Material for sequencing was blood. These TCRs come from a woman aged 25 to 39 with Graves' hyperthyroidism.

This clonotype appeared many times. As DNA, the CDR3 is TGTGCCAGCAGACAACATCGTGGCGGGAGCACAGATACGCAGTATTTT. Translating it yields CASRQHRGGSTDTQYF. This chain connects TRBV14 to TRBJ2-3, with D perhaps TRBD2 (5 bases). This CDR3 is 16 amino acids long. The V and J ends lost 6 bases and 0 bases respectively, with 16 bases between them. CDR1 is SGHDN, CDR2 FVKESK, per germline.

CDR3 protein: CASSREFLNEKLFF. The CDR3, as DNA: TGTGCCAGCAGTCGCGAGTTCTTAAATGAAAAACTGTTTTTT. The rearrangement uses TRBV27 and TRBJ1-4; the D is unclear. V was shortened by 5 bases and J by 5 bases, with 12 bases between the two germline ends. There are 14 residues in the CDR3. Germline CDR1 MNHEY, CDR2 SMNVEV (reference sequence).

This clonotype was detected many times. The V gene is TRBV5-1, the J gene TRBJ2-3, with 7 bases identical to TRBD2. The CDR3 loop spans 14 amino acids. J was trimmed by 0 bases and V by 8 bases; bases with no gene match: 6. The germline gives CDR1 SGHRS, CDR2 YFSETQ. CDR3 amino acids: CASNSGPSTDTQYF. CDR3 nucleotide sequence: TGCGCCAGTAATAGCGGGCCTAGCACAGATACGCAGTATTTT.

This clonotype occurred many times. The chain is built from TRBV15 and TRBJ2-1, with 7 bases that match TRBD2. CDR1 and CDR2 (germline): LNHNV, YYDKDF (reference sequence). The ends lost 1 base at V and 5 bases at J; junction bases unmatched: 11. The CDR3 is 17 residues long. CDR3 amino acids: CATSRGVSSGANNEQFF. The DNA of the CDR3 is TGTGCCACCAGCAGAGGAGTTTCTAGCGGAGCAAACAATGAGCAGTTCTTC.

The genes are TRBV7-9 and TRBJ2-3; D may be TRBD1 (5 bases). The germline CDR1 and CDR2 sequences are SEHNR and FQNEAQ (reference sequence). This CDR3 region has 14 residues. V dropped 5 bases and J dropped 4 bases, with 13 bases sitting between them. The CDR3 sequence: CASSPQGVADTQYF. For the CDR3, the DNA is TGTGCCAGCAGCCCACAAGGGGTGGCAGATACGCAGTATTTT. Full variable domain (rest looked up from reference TRBV7-9 and TRBJ2-3): DTGVSQNPRHKITKRGQNVTFRCDPISEHNRLYWYRQTLGQGPEFLTYFQNEAQLEKSRLLSDRFSAERPKGSFSTLEIQRTEQGDSAMYLCASSPQGVADTQYFGPGTRLTVL.

CDR3 sequence reads: CASSLVGLAGHTYNEQFF. The CDR3 DNA is TGTGCCAGCAGCTTAGTGGGTTTGGCGGGCCATACCTACAATGAGCAGTTCTTC. The V call is TRBV7-3, the J call TRBJ2-1, with TRBD2 as a possible D gene (5 bases). Germline V CDR1 and CDR2: SGHTA, FQGTGA. V was clipped by 2 bases and J by 2 bases, with 19 bases between them. CDR3 length equals 18 residues.

Regarding this clonotype: One base away lies a much larger clone, so this may be a sequencing read error. CDR3: CAWTGASGSYEQYF. CDR3 nucleotides: TGTGCCTGGACTGGGGCTAGCGGTTCCTACGAGCAGTACTTC. The V call is TRBV30, the J call TRBJ2-7; 7 nucleotides align to TRBD2. The CDR3 is 14 amino acids. Germline loops: CDR1 GTSNPN, CDR2 SVGIG (reference sequence). Unmatched junction bases numbered 7, after V lost 4 bases and J lost 1 base.

This clonotype was counted many times. The rearrangement joins TRBV28 to TRBJ2-7, with TRBD1 matching over 9 bases. This CDR3 has 12 amino acids. Germline CDR1 MDHEN, CDR2 SYDVKM. Unmatched junction bases numbered 2, after V lost 5 bases and J lost 6 bases. CDR3 sequence: CASSLTGGEQYF. CDR3 nucleotides: TGTGCCAGCAGTCTGACAGGGGGCGAGCAGTACTTC. Full variable domain (missing parts from reference TRBV28 and TRBJ2-7): DVKVTQSSRYLVKRTGEKVFLECVQDMDHENMFWYRQDPGLGLRLIYFSYDVKMKEKGDIPEGYSVSREKKERFSLILESASTNQTSMYLCASSLTGGEQYFGPGTRLTVT.

This clonotype was seen many times. The rearrangement uses TRBV27 and TRBJ2-7; possible D gene TRBD2, 6 bases. The CDR3 runs 13 residues. The V gene's germline CDR1 is MNHEY and CDR2 SMNVEV (reference sequence). Trimming pared 7 bases from V and 6 bases from J, leaving 16 bases between. For the CDR3, the DNA is TGTGCCAGCAAATGGACTCTCGGGGGCGAGCAGTACTTC. It translates to CASKWTLGGEQYF.

This clonotype was found a few times. The chain couples TRBV7-6 to TRBJ2-1; 9 bases fit TRBD2. V lost 5 bases and J lost 5; bases outside the gene matches: 10. Germline loops: CDR1 SGHVS, CDR2 FNYEAQ. The CDR3 is made up of 16 amino acids. The CDR3: CASSVRPAGGDNEQFF. CDR3 DNA sequence: TGTGCCAGCAGCGTACGACCCGCGGGAGGGGACAATGAGCAGTTCTTC.

This clonotype was observed many times. V and J are TRBV6-2 or TRBV6-3 and TRBJ1-5; TRBD1 matches 7 bases. The junction had 12 bases not matched to a gene; V was cut back by 6 bases and J by 7 bases. This CDR3 contains 15 residues. CDR1 is MNHEY, CDR2 SVGEGT, per germline. DNA of the CDR3: TGTGCCAGCAGCAGGACAGGTTCTCGGAGCCAGCCCCAGCATTTT. Encoded protein: CASSRTGSRSQPQHF.

There are a few counts of this clonotype. The chain uses TRBV6-1 and TRBJ2-7, with D maybe TRBD2 (7 bases). CDR3 length equals 14 residues. CDR1 is MNHNS and CDR2 is SASEGT in the germline V gene. Deletions cut 4 bases from V and 3 bases from J, with 13 bases between. The CDR3 DNA follows: TGTGCCAGCAGTGGCGGGGGCGCTGGCTACGAGCAGTACTTC. Encoded protein: CASSGGGAGYEQYF.

This clonotype was counted at least ten times. The chain links TRBV12-3 or TRBV12-4 to TRBJ1-1, with D unclear. V was shortened by 7 bases and J by 1 base, with 4 bases between the two germline ends. The CDR3 runs to 11 residues. The CDR3 DNA follows: TGTGCCAGCACCTCGAACACTGAAGCTTTCTTT. Translating gives CASTSNTEAFF.

J is TRBJ2-1 and V is TRBV5-5; TRBD1 matches 11 bases. J was trimmed by 9 bases and V by 2 bases; bases with no gene match: 10. The CDR3 length is 16 residues. Germline V CDR1 and CDR2: SGHKS, YYEKEE (reference sequence). The CDR3 spells CASSLHSGTGGSEQFF. Written as DNA, the CDR3 is TGTGCCAGCAGCTTACACTCCGGGACAGGGGGTAGTGAGCAGTTCTTC.

The chain employs TRBV4-3 and TRBJ2-7; D is unresolved. Trimming took 1 base from V and 0 from J, leaving 10 bases between them. Germline V gene sequence: CDR1 LGHNA, CDR2 YSLEER. The CDR3 extends over 15 amino acids. DNA of the CDR3: TGCGCCAGCAGCCAAGGGCTCTCCGACTCCTACGAGCAGTACTTC. Its protein is CASSQGLSDSYEQYF.

This clonotype was detected many times. The V and J genes are TRBV6-5 and TRBJ2-3; 12 bases line up with TRBD2. CDR3 length equals 15 residues. Germline V gene lookup returns CDR1 MNHEY and CDR2 SVGAGI. V trimming: 2 bases; J trimming: 3 bases; junction bases outside the gene matches: 0. This CDR3 is CASSYTSGRTDTQYF. CDR3 in DNA: TGTGCCAGCAGTTACACTAGCGGGAGGACAGATACGCAGTATTTT.

In this sample, this clonotype turned up many times. J is TRBJ2-1 and V is TRBV20-1; 12 bases agree with TRBD2. CDR1 is DFQATT, CDR2 SNEGSKA, per germline (reference sequence). Trimming at V came to 1 base and at J to 9 bases, leaving 1 base not matched to a gene. This CDR3 contains 13 residues. CDR3 loop: CSARGLAGAEQFF. The CDR3 coding sequence is TGCAGTGCTAGAGGACTAGCGGGAGCTGAGCAGTTCTTC.

This clonotype has at least ten counts. The chain combines TRBV6-2 or TRBV6-3 with TRBJ2-7, with D possibly TRBD1 on 6 matching bases. The CDR3 consists of 15 residues. Deletions cut 4 bases from V and 3 bases from J, with 16 bases between. Germline assignment: CDR1 MNHEY and CDR2 SVGEGT. The CDR3 protein is CASSSDSLGNYEQYF. In DNA, the CDR3 is TGTGCCAGCAGTTCGGACAGCCTCGGCAACTACGAGCAGTACTTC.

The sample holds many counts of this clonotype. The CDR3 nucleotides read TGCAGTGCTAGAGATCGGTTGGGGGATCAGCCCCAGCATTTT. Its protein product is CSARDRLGDQPQHF. The chain has TRBV20-1 and TRBJ1-5, with D tentatively TRBD1 (5 bases). The V and J ends lost 0 bases and 5 bases respectively, with 11 bases between them. The CDR3 contains 14 residues. Germline CDR1 and CDR2: DFQATT and SNEGSKA (reference sequence).

This clonotype appeared many times. The J gene is TRBJ2-5, the V gene TRBV10-2; a possible D gene is TRBD2 (5 bases). Trimming removed 7 bases at V and 3 bases at J, with 15 bases between. There are 14 residues in the CDR3. CDR1 is WSHSY and CDR2 is SAAADI in the germline V gene. CDR3 loop: CASTPGSTEETQYF. In nucleotides, the CDR3 is TGCGCCAGCACCCCGGGATCAACAGAAGAGACCCAGTACTTC.

The rearrangement joins TRBV7-9 to TRBJ2-2, with 9 positions matching TRBD1. Germline V CDR1 and CDR2: SEHNR, FQNEAQ (reference sequence). J lost 0 bases, V lost 3 bases, and 17 bases had no gene match. The CDR3 is 21 residues long. CDR3: CASSFRQGVFIERTNTGELFF. The DNA for the CDR3 is TGTGCCAGCAGCTTTCGACAGGGGGTGTTTATAGAGCGGACGAACACCGGGGAGCTGTTTTTT.

At least ten counts were recorded for this clonotype. This chain joins TRBV28 and TRBJ1-5; D gene unclear. CDR1 is MDHEN and CDR2 is SYDVKM in the germline V gene. The length of the CDR3 is 13 residues. The V and J ends lost 3 bases and 5 bases respectively, with 8 bases between them. CDR3 sequence: CASSFFGDQPQHF. The CDR3 coding sequence is TGTGCCAGCAGTTTCTTCGGGGATCAGCCCCAGCATTTT.

This clonotype has ten or more counts. The chain is built from TRBV10-3 and TRBJ2-5; 8 bases are shared with TRBD2. Unmatched junction bases numbered 4, after V lost 5 bases and J lost 2 bases. The CDR3 length is 14 residues. Germline lookup yields CDR1 ENHRY and CDR2 SYGVKD. The CDR3 coding sequence is TGTGCCATCAGTTACGGGGGGGAACAAGAGACCCAGTACTTC. The encoded protein is CAISYGGEQETQYF.

The chain carries TRBV6-1 and TRBJ2-5; no clear D. Germline V gene lookup returns CDR1 MNHNS and CDR2 SASEGT. The CDR3 runs 12 residues. Trimming took off 10 bases at V and 5 bases at J, with 14 bases between the two ends. The CDR3 sequence is CAILTSRETQYF. Here the CDR3 DNA reads TGTGCCATCCTGACCAGCCGGGAGACCCAGTACTTC.

Remarks on this clonotype: This sequence may be a read error, since a much larger clone differs from it by one base. The chain links TRBV15 to TRBJ2-1; the match to TRBD2 covers 8 bases. The end of the DNA aligns better with TRBJ2-7, so the J call may be wrong. CDR3 length: 15 amino acids. Germline-derived CDR1 and CDR2 are LNHNV and YYDKDF (reference sequence). The CDR3: CATSSGRASYNEQYF. CDR3 nucleotide sequence: TGTGCCACCAGCAGCGGGAGGGCCTCCTACAATGAGCAGTACTTC.

There are a few counts of this clonotype. This chain uses TRBV10-3 with TRBJ2-6; D not resolved. The germline CDR1 and CDR2 sequences are ENHRY and SYGVKD. The CDR3 sequence is 16 residues long. The CDR3 DNA follows: TGTGCTTCCTCGGCTGCGCCGTCGGATGGGGCCAACGTCCTGACTTTC. Translated, it gives CASSAAPSDGANVLTF.

This clonotype has a count of ten or more. The chain carries TRBV2 and TRBJ2-7, with TRBD1 as a possible D gene (5 bases). V lost 4 bases, J lost 6 bases, and 7 bases lay in between. This CDR3 is built from 11 residues. Germline V gives CDR1 SNHLY, CDR2 FYNNEI. The CDR3 loop reads CASSAGLEQYF. The CDR3 coding sequence is TGTGCCAGCAGTGCAGGGCTCGAGCAGTACTTC.

This clonotype was seen many times. This chain links TRBV18 with TRBJ2-7, with D possibly matching TRBD2 (6 bases). This CDR3 spans 13 amino acids. Trimming took off 3 bases at V and 4 bases at J, with 10 bases between the two ends. Per the germline V gene, CDR1 is KGHSH and CDR2 is LQKENI. For the CDR3, the DNA is TGTGCCAGCTCACCGGTGGGAGGTTACGAGCAGTACTTC. It codes for CASSPVGGYEQYF.

This clonotype was seen at least ten times. The V gene is TRBV6-2 or TRBV6-3, the J gene TRBJ2-4, with 7 bases aligning to TRBD1. The V and J ends lost 7 bases and 1 base, in that order; junction bases with no gene match: 4. The CDR3 has 14 residues. The germline V gene encodes CDR1 MNHEY and CDR2 SVGEGT. CDR3 amino acids: CASNSTGAKNIQYF. In DNA, the CDR3 is TGTGCCAGCAACTCGACAGGGGCCAAAAACATTCAGTACTTC.

The chain employs TRBV20-1 and TRBJ1-6; 7 bases are a match to TRBD1. J gave up 7 bases and V 3 bases, and 9 bases lay outside the gene matches. Per the germline V gene, CDR1 is DFQATT and CDR2 is SNEGSKA (reference sequence). The CDR3 length is 15 residues. CDR3 sequence (DNA): TGCAGTGCTAGCAACCAGGGGGTTGTAAATTCACCCCTCCACTTT. Translating it yields CSASNQGVVNSPLHF.